The sequence of this T cell receptor (beta chain) was determined in a study of T-cell memory formation after mild COVID-19. TCRdb used MiXCR to reprocess the 5' RACE reads, holding one entry per CDR3 protein. The sample contains roughly 450,000 distinct CDR3 sequences, roughly 18% of which appear only once. The CDR3 is 14 residues long. V was clipped by 6 bases and J by 4 bases, with 13 bases between them. CDR1 MGHRA and CDR2 YSYEKL come from the germline V gene. Sequenced input: PBMCs or a T cell subset sorted from them (not recorded which). The sequence was collected from a man younger than 30 who had mild COVID-19 (a few samples of this study predate the infection). Cell type and time point are not known. The chain carries TRBV4-1 and TRBJ1-5; a possible D gene is TRBD1 (5 bases). CDR3 DNA sequence: TGCGCCAGCAGGATCGGGGGAGGGAATCAGCCCCAGCATTTT. It codes for CASRIGGGNQPQHF.